The following is a TCR beta chain sequence with its context. Germline CDR1 reads SGDLS; CDR2 reads YYNGEE. The V segment lost 3 bases and the J segment 8 bases; nucleotides outside the gene matches: 2. The CDR3 spans 13 residues. The sample comes from a study of blood T cell repertoires in COVID-19. Study-wide context: PBMCs, B-cell-depleted T cells, or T cells provided the cDNA or gDNA that made up the material.

Per the original methods: Amplification of reference gene primers was used by the study to estimate nucleated cell counts. Profiled with immunoSEQ multiplex PCR; TCRdb holds only in-frame clones, not every one. Clone size and the V and J calls come from that table; the DNA yielded D and trimming. Altogether under 250,000 clones are present, approximately 85% being singletons, with the ten largest covering around 6%. Patients in Seattle were enrolled during active infection, then followed longitudinally. The sequenced sample was peripheral blood. The receptor was isolated from a woman older than 75 with COVID-19, enrolled during active disease. This chain connects TRBV9 to TRBJ1-6; 7 bases map to TRBD1. For the CDR3, the DNA is TGTGCCAGCAGCGGACAGGGTTATTCACCCCTCCACTTT. Residues: CASSGQGYSPLHF.